These 29 T cell receptor beta chains were sequenced from one sample in a study of cytotoxic CD8 clonotypes in ibrutinib-treated CLL. Clones were read by immunoSEQ multiplex PCR, and TCRdb kept only the in-frame ones, dropping some. The sample carries tens of thousands of clones, roughly three quarters recorded once. Sequencing used PBMCs, obtained after 24 months of ibrutinib treatment. These receptors were taken from a human donor with chronic lymphocytic leukemia.

The genes are TRBV9 and TRBJ2-1, with 16 bases matching TRBD2. CDR1 and CDR2 from the germline V gene are SGDLS and YYNGEE. The trim removed 4 bases at V and 4 bases at J, leaving 5 bases unmatched. The CDR3 is 17 amino acids. CDR3 nucleotide sequence: TGTGCCAGCAGCTCTCCGGGACTAGCGGGGGGGTACAATGAGCAGTTCTTC. Translated: CASSSPGLAGGYNEQFF.

The chain uses TRBV27 and TRBJ2-1; 10 nucleotides line up with TRBD2. CDR1 and CDR2 (germline): MNHEY, SMNVEV (reference sequence). The V gene end was trimmed by 3 bases and the J gene end by 6 bases; junction bases not matched to a gene: 5. The CDR3 contains 15 residues. The CDR3, as DNA: TGTGCCAGCAGTTTCTTGGGACTAGCGACCAATGAGCAGTTCTTC. Amino acid sequence: CASSFLGLATNEQFF.

This chain uses TRBV9 with TRBJ2-3; TRBD1 or TRBD2 may be the D gene (5 bases each). The CDR3 contains 15 residues. V was trimmed by 3 bases and J by 0 bases, leaving 11 bases between them. The germline gives CDR1 SGDLS, CDR2 YYNGEE. The CDR3 nucleotides are TGTGCCAGCAGCGACCTCCGGGACAGCACAGATACGCAGTATTTT. Its protein product is CASSDLRDSTDTQYF.

This rearrangement joins TRBV4-2 to TRBJ2-5; TRBD1 aligns across 11 bases. There are 16 residues in the CDR3. The V segment lost 0 bases and the J segment 5 bases; nucleotides outside the gene matches: 5. CDR1 LGHNA and CDR2 YNFKEQ come from the germline V gene. The CDR3 DNA is TGTGCCAGCAGCCAAGAACCGGGGACAGGGGGGGAGACCCAGTACTTC. Translating gives CASSQEPGTGGETQYF.

CDR3 nucleotide sequence: TGTGCCAGCAGTTCCGGGACTAGCGAGTTCTACGAGCAGTACTTC. It specifies CASSSGTSEFYEQYF. The chain has TRBV13 and TRBJ2-7, with 10 bases that match TRBD2. J was trimmed by 3 bases and V by 6 bases; bases with no gene match: 8. This CDR3 contains 15 residues. Germline values: CDR1 PRHDT, CDR2 FYEKMQ (reference sequence).

CDR3: CASSYTGTSGNNEQFF. The CDR3 DNA is TGCGCCAGCAGCTACACCGGGACTAGCGGGAACAATGAGCAGTTCTTC. This chain links TRBV5-1 with TRBJ2-1; 13 nucleotides match TRBD2. J lost 5 bases, V lost 3 bases, and 5 bases had no gene match. This CDR3 region has 16 residues. CDR1 SGHRS and CDR2 YFSETQ come from the germline V gene.

This clone occurred a few times. The chain has TRBV14 and TRBJ2-3; no definite D call. Germline lookup yields CDR1 SGHDN and CDR2 FVKESK. Deletions cut 2 bases from V and 5 bases from J, with 11 bases between. CDR3 length: 14 residues. The CDR3 loop reads CASSQLGDVDTQYF. DNA of the CDR3: TGTGCCAGCAGCCAATTAGGAGACGTAGATACGCAGTATTTT.

This chain uses TRBV5-6 with TRBJ2-3; TRBD1 matches at 7 bases. Looked up from germline, CDR1 is SGHDT and CDR2 is YYEEEE. J lost 1 base, V lost 0 bases, and 8 bases had no gene match. This CDR3 is 17 amino acids long. The CDR3 DNA follows: TGTGCCAGCAGCTTGGGGACAGGATCCAGAGGCACAGATACGCAGTATTTT. Translation gives CASSLGTGSRGTDTQYF.

The chain joins TRBV27 to TRBJ2-7, with 8 positions matching TRBD1. Germline loops: CDR1 MNHEY, CDR2 SMNVEV (reference sequence). J gave up 5 bases and V 5 bases, and 11 bases lay outside the gene matches. This CDR3 is built from 15 residues. The CDR3 loop reads CASSELRGRIDEQYF. The CDR3 DNA follows: TGTGCCAGCAGTGAACTCAGGGGGCGTATCGACGAGCAGTACTTC.

As DNA, the CDR3 is TGTGCCAGCAGTCAAGGACTTAACACCGGGGAGCTGTTTTTT. It translates to CASSQGLNTGELFF. This chain uses TRBV27 with TRBJ2-2, with D maybe TRBD2 (5 bases). The germline V and J ends were trimmed by 5 bases and 2 bases, with 9 bases remaining between them. CDR1 is MNHEY, CDR2 SMNVEV, per germline (reference sequence). The CDR3 totals 14 residues.

The chain joins TRBV27 to TRBJ1-1; maybe TRBD1 (5 bases). Looked up from germline, CDR1 is MNHEY and CDR2 is SMNVEV (reference sequence). Trimming stripped 6 bases from V and 4 bases from J, with 18 bases between. The CDR3 is made up of 15 amino acids. The CDR3 spells CASSLRQPPGTEAFF. CDR3 nucleotides: TGTGCCAGCAGCCTTCGACAGCCTCCGGGCACTGAAGCTTTCTTT.

Within the sample, this clone is medium-sized (0.01 to 0.1%). J is TRBJ1-1 and V is TRBV4-1; TRBD1 might be the D (6 bases). V dropped 2 bases and J dropped 1 base, with 8 bases sitting between them. CDR1 is MGHRA and CDR2 is YSYEKL in the germline V gene. CDR3 size: 14 residues. This chain's CDR3 is CASSQWTANTEAFF. The CDR3 DNA is TGCGCCAGCAGCCAATGGACAGCGAACACTGAAGCTTTCTTT.

The chain recombines TRBV4-2 with TRBJ1-1, with TRBD1 identical over 7 bases. With 6 bases clipped from V and 8 bases from J, the junction kept 6 bases outside the gene matches. The CDR3 covers 12 residues. Looked up from germline, CDR1 is LGHNA and CDR2 is YNFKEQ. The CDR3 region has the DNA TGTGCCAGCAGTCGGGACAGCATCGAAGCTTTCTTT. This gives the protein CASSRDSIEAFF.

The chain carries TRBV11-2 and TRBJ2-2; a weak D match, TRBD1 (6 bases). V dropped 1 base and J dropped 4 bases, with 7 bases sitting between them. The CDR3 extends over 14 amino acids. From germline, CDR1 is SGHAT and CDR2 FQNNGV. The CDR3 DNA sequence: TGTGCCAGCAGCTTAGGGGGGCTCACCGGGGAGCTGTTTTTT. Translated: CASSLGGLTGELFF.

The chain joins TRBV15 to TRBJ1-1, with 7 bases identical to TRBD1. The CDR3 sequence is 14 residues long. V was clipped by 6 bases and J by 4 bases; unmatched bases: 8. In germline, CDR1 is LNHNV, CDR2 YYDKDF (reference sequence). The chain's CDR3 is CATSTGETGTEAFF. The CDR3 DNA is TGTGCCACCAGTACAGGGGAAACGGGCACTGAAGCTTTCTTT.

CDR3 sequence: CASSESPGSGYTF. The CDR3 nucleotides are TGCGCCAGCAGTGAGTCGCCGGGGTCGGGCTACACCTTC. This chain uses TRBV10-1 with TRBJ1-2, with D hard to call. Per germline, CDR1 WNHNN and CDR2 SYGVQD (reference sequence). The CDR3 loop spans 13 amino acids. V gave up 0 bases and J gave up 8 bases, with 10 bases separating them.

The sample holds a few counts of this clone. The chain recombines TRBV29-1 with TRBJ2-2; no clear D gene. The CDR3 loop spans 13 amino acids. Per germline, CDR1 SQVTM and CDR2 ANQGSEA. Trimming took off 7 bases at V and 3 bases at J, with 12 bases between the two ends. The CDR3 DNA follows: TGCAGCGCCCCGGGTTTTTACACCGGGGAGCTGTTTTTT. As protein: CSAPGFYTGELFF.

This clone was counted a single time. The chain employs TRBV6-6 and TRBJ2-7; D is uncertain. V was clipped by 2 bases and J by 2 bases, with 13 bases between them. CDR3 length equals 15 residues. Per germline, CDR1 MNHNY and CDR2 SVGAGI (reference sequence). For the CDR3, the DNA is TGTGCCAGCAGTTACCCCGGGTACCAAACCTACGAGCAGTACTTC. Protein product: CASSYPGYQTYEQYF.

V is TRBV5-6 and J is TRBJ2-3; D is perhaps TRBD2 (6 bases). V was pared by 2 bases and J by 2 bases, with 15 bases between. The CDR3 is made up of 16 amino acids. The V gene's germline CDR1 is SGHDT and CDR2 YYEEEE. CDR3 DNA: TGTGCCAGCAGCTTTTTTGGGGTGGACTACACAGATACGCAGTATTTT. Protein sequence: CASSFFGVDYTDTQYF.

This chain uses TRBV28 with TRBJ1-1; D unresolved. This CDR3 region has 16 residues. CDR1 and CDR2 (germline): MDHEN, SYDVKM. V lost 1 base and J lost 1, with 13 bases in between. CDR3 DNA: TGTGCCAGCAGTTTATTAGCGGGAGGGAGGAACACTGAAGCTTTCTTT. Amino acids: CASSLLAGGRNTEAFF.

The genes are TRBV2 and TRBJ2-1, with D maybe TRBD1 (6 bases). CDR3 length: 18 amino acids. Trimming removed 4 bases at V and 8 bases at J, with 27 bases between. From germline, CDR1 is SNHLY and CDR2 FYNNEI. The CDR3 coding sequence is TGTGCCAGCAGTGTTAGCGACAGGTTAGGGGACCGGAGCTATGAGCAGTTCTTC. Residues: CASSVSDRLGDRSYEQFF.

This clone was found once. This sequence joins TRBV7-9 and TRBJ2-5; no reliable D call. The V gene's germline CDR1 is SEHNR and CDR2 FQNEAQ (reference sequence). CDR3 length: 15 residues. V lost 0 bases and J lost 5, with 13 bases in between. The CDR3, as DNA: TGTGCCAGCAGCTTAGCGAGCCAGAAAGGGGAGACCCAGTACTTC. It encodes CASSLASQKGETQYF. Combining the CDR3 with reference TRBV7-9 and TRBJ2-5 gives the whole variable domain DTGVSQNPRHKITKRGQNVTFRCDPISEHNRLYWYRQTLGQGPEFLTYFQNEAQLEKSRLLSDRFSAERPKGSFSTLEIQRTEQGDSAMYLCASSLASQKGETQYFGPGTRLLVL.

This clone was seen a few times. The chain joins TRBV5-1 to TRBJ1-4; D is undetermined. This CDR3 comprises 15 residues. The V gene lost 4 bases and the J gene lost 0 bases, with 10 bases spanning the gap. CDR1 and CDR2 from the germline V gene are SGHRS and YFSETQ. CDR3: CASSQAPATNEKLFF. The CDR3 nucleotides read TGCGCCAGCAGCCAAGCCCCGGCAACTAATGAAAAACTGTTTTTT.

This chain links TRBV7-6 with TRBJ1-2; 10 bases agree with TRBD1. The V gene end was trimmed by 1 base and the J gene end by 6 bases; junction bases not matched to a gene: 5. CDR3 length equals 15 residues. Germline V lookup: CDR1 SGHVS, CDR2 FNYEAQ. The CDR3 bases are TGTGCCAGCAGCTTAGATCAGACAGGGGGCGATGGCTACACCTTC. It specifies CASSLDQTGGDGYTF.

The chain is built from TRBV18 and TRBJ2-1; 11 bases are shared with TRBD1. The V and J ends lost 0 bases and 6 bases, in that order; junction bases with no gene match: 4. The CDR3 runs to 16 residues. The germline V gene has CDR1 KGHSH and CDR2 LQKENI. The CDR3 DNA is TGTGCCAGCTCACCACCGACCGGGACAGGGGGCAATGAGCAGTTCTTC. Encoded protein: CASSPPTGTGGNEQFF.

This clone appeared once. V is TRBV29-1 and J is TRBJ1-4; no firm D call. The CDR3 covers 14 residues. The germline CDR1 and CDR2 sequences are SQVTM and ANQGSEA. V lost 5 bases, J lost 0 bases, and 10 bases lay in between. CDR3 nucleotides: TGCAGCGTTTCAGAGTTGGCAACTAATGAAAAACTGTTTTTT. The encoded protein is CSVSELATNEKLFF.

The V and J genes are TRBV19 and TRBJ1-3; D call uncertain. The CDR3 contains 13 residues. The V gene lost 2 bases and the J gene lost 5 bases, with 7 bases spanning the gap. Germline V lookup: CDR1 LNHDA, CDR2 SQIVND (reference sequence). In nucleotides, the CDR3 is TGTGCCAGTAGTATAACTGGTCGAAACACCATATATTTT. Residues: CASSITGRNTIYF. The entire variable domain, with the rest obtained from reference TRBV19 and TRBJ1-3, is as follows: DGGITQSPKYLFRKEGQNVTLSCEQNLNHDAMYWYRQDPGQGLRLIYYSQIVNDFQKGDIAEGYSVSREKKESFPLTVTSAQKNPTAFYLCASSITGRNTIYFGEGSWLTVV.

This rearrangement joins TRBV19 to TRBJ2-7; the D gene is possibly TRBD1 (7 bases). Trimming cost V 6 bases and J 0 bases, with 12 bases left between them. This CDR3 contains 14 residues. Germline V gene lookup returns CDR1 LNHDA and CDR2 SQIVND (reference sequence). The CDR3 reads CASRRGTASYEQYF. CDR3 nucleotide sequence: TGTGCCAGTAGACGCGGGACAGCCTCCTACGAGCAGTACTTC. The whole variable domain, filled in from reference TRBV19 and TRBJ2-7, reads DGGITQSPKYLFRKEGQNVTLSCEQNLNHDAMYWYRQDPGQGLRLIYYSQIVNDFQKGDIAEGYSVSREKKESFPLTVTSAQKNPTAFYLCASRRGTASYEQYFGPGTRLTVT.

The V call is TRBV19, the J call TRBJ1-4; maybe TRBD1 (5 bases). There are 15 residues in the CDR3. Germline V gene sequence: CDR1 LNHDA, CDR2 SQIVND (reference sequence). The V and J ends lost 4 bases and 4 bases respectively, with 13 bases between them. Here the CDR3 reads CASSTGTADNEKLFF. CDR3 DNA sequence: TGTGCCAGTAGTACCGGGACGGCTGATAATGAAAAACTGTTTTTT.